This T cell receptor (beta chain) was recovered during a study of early T cells in non-severe SARS-CoV-2 infection. MiXCR was run by TCRdb on the 5' RACE reads, yielding one entry per CDR3 protein. Here the sample spans over 30,000 distinct CDR3 sequences, approximately 5% being singletons. This clonotype was found a few times. This clonotype was sampled from an adult who was a healthcare worker with PCR-confirmed SARS-CoV-2 infection or an uninfected control (not recorded which). Sequencing was carried out using whole blood.

The CDR3 DNA follows: TGTGCCAGCAGCGTAGTTGGGACAGGGGTCAACGAGCAGTACTTC. Translation gives CASSVVGTGVNEQYF. V gene TRBV9 combines with J gene TRBJ2-7, with 10 nucleotides matching TRBD1. CDR1 is SGDLS, CDR2 YYNGEE, per germline. Trimming cost V 0 bases and J 5 bases; bases outside gene matches: 5. This CDR3 spans 15 amino acids.